This is a list of T cell receptor beta chains from one sample in a study of T cell responses to AZD1222 COVID-19 vaccine. Assay: immunoSEQ multiplex PCR; the TCRdb copy retains only in-frame clones and omits some. The sample holds about 120,000 clones, less than 95% seen once. Sequenced here: peripheral blood, sampled on day 0 of AZD1222 vaccination. The source of these receptors is an adult in good health. CDR3s leave out the opening cysteine and the closing phenylalanine or tryptophan.

j_call | cdr3_length | v_call | cdr3_aa
TRBJ2-4 | 16 | TRBV5-8 | ASSIRDSVVLAKNIQY
TRBJ1-1 | 14 | TRBV7-8 | ASSLAIPGRNTEAF
TRBJ2-7 | 13 | TRBV14 | ASSQWAGGPDEQY
TRBJ2-7 | 12 | TRBV28 | ASRPSGTAYEQY
TRBJ2-6 | 16 | TRBV27 | ASSLKRQGTAGANVLT
TRBJ2-2 | 11 | TRBV29-1 | SVSRGSTGELF
TRBJ2-1 | 10 | TRBV6-1 | ASSDFQNEQF
TRBJ1-4 | 12 | TRBV2 | ASSEGPANEKLF
TRBJ1-1 | 12 | TRBV18 | ASSRTVMNTEAF
TRBJ1-6 | 14 | TRBV28 | ASTLGRGTYNSPLH
TRBJ2-7 | 12 | TRBV28 | ASSSGRISYEQY
TRBJ1-2 | 13 | TRBV3-1/TRBV3-2 | ASSQVGGAAYGYT
TRBJ2-5 | 14 | TRBV5-1 | ASSPTLAGGLETQY
TRBJ2-1 | 10 | TRBV11-3 | ASSLDSGEQF
TRBJ2-2 | 12 | TRBV6-1 | ASKRQSNTGELF
TRBJ2-7 | 13 | TRBV11-2 | ASSLTLAGGQESY
TRBJ1-1 | 14 | TRBV28 | ASTSDPGQGATEAF
TRBJ1-6 | 13 | TRBV3-1/TRBV3-2 | ASSQDGSTYSPLH
TRBJ2-3 | 17 | TRBV11-2 | ASSLVGQGGLAGSQKQY
TRBJ2-2 | 14 | TRBV18 | ASSRLPGGDTGELF
TRBJ1-4 | 16 | TRBV28 | ASSLTGGVLAANEKLF
TRBJ1-1 | 11 | TRBV5-1 | ASSLRWDTEAF
TRBJ2-1 | 13 | TRBV28 | ASSFDRVLYNEQF
TRBJ1-4 | 13 | TRBV27 | ASSLTGTGREKLF
TRBJ2-3 | 13 | TRBV5-1 | ASSPDGQSTDTQY
TRBJ2-7 | 12 | TRBV21-1 | ASSTLGTGYEQY
TRBJ1-3 | 16 | TRBV5-1 | ASSLDHGQARSGNTIY